Listed below are T cell receptor beta chains from one sample, sequenced in a study of cytomegalovirus exposure and HLA in healthy donors. Some clones are missing from TCRdb's copy, which holds only in-frame ones; the method was immunoSEQ multiplex PCR. The repertoire has over 150,000 clones, roughly 85% of them found once; the top ten carry about 15%. The specimen sequenced was PBMCs. The receptors come from a man aged 18-30 years in good health and CMV-seropositive. The CDR3 runs from the conserved cysteine through the conserved F or W. D genes are given only for firm matches. Size values are once, few and many counts, or a class for expanded clones, and some rows have none.

cdr3_nt: TGTGCCAGCAGCTTAGCGGTGACAGAGCTCTATGGCTACACCTTC
cdr3_aa: CASSLAVTELYGYTF
v_call: TRBV7-9
clone_size: NA
d_call: NA
cdr3_length: 15
j_call: TRBJ1-2

cdr3_nt: TGTGCCAGCAGCCCTCTTTCAGGGATACACACTGAAGCTTTCTTT
cdr3_aa: CASSPLSGIHTEAFF
v_call: TRBV27
clone_size: many
d_call: NA
cdr3_length: 15
j_call: TRBJ1-1

cdr3_nt: TGTGCCAGCAGTTCGACTTCAACCGGGGAGCTGTTTTTT
cdr3_aa: CASSSTSTGELFF
v_call: TRBV6-6
clone_size: once
d_call: NA
cdr3_length: 13
j_call: TRBJ2-2

cdr3_nt: TGTGCCAGCAGCTTAGGGGGGGGCACTGAAGCTTTCTTT
cdr3_aa: CASSLGGGTEAFF
v_call: TRBV7-8
clone_size: NA
d_call: NA
cdr3_length: 13
j_call: TRBJ1-1

cdr3_nt: TGCGCCAGCAGCTTGTCCAGCGGGAGGGCCAACGAGCAGTACTTC
cdr3_aa: CASSLSSGRANEQYF
v_call: TRBV5-1
clone_size: NA
d_call: TRBD2
cdr3_length: 15
j_call: TRBJ2-7

cdr3_nt: TGTGCCAGCGGGAGGGACAGGGCCTATGAGACCCAGTACTTC
cdr3_aa: CASGRDRAYETQYF
v_call: TRBV6-1
clone_size: NA
d_call: TRBD1
cdr3_length: 14
j_call: TRBJ2-5

cdr3_nt: TGTGCCAGCAGCCCTAACTGGGGAGAGGAGACCCAGTACTTC
cdr3_aa: CASSPNWGEETQYF
v_call: TRBV7-9
clone_size: NA
d_call: NA
cdr3_length: 14
j_call: TRBJ2-5

cdr3_nt: TGCAGCGTTGGGGACAGGGCCAGTGGCTACACCTTC
cdr3_aa: CSVGDRASGYTF
v_call: TRBV29-1
clone_size: few
d_call: TRBD1
cdr3_length: 12
j_call: TRBJ1-2

cdr3_nt: TGTGCCAGCAGCGTGTACTCGGGGATGAACACCGGGGAGCTGTTTTTT
cdr3_aa: CASSVYSGMNTGELFF
v_call: TRBV9
clone_size: NA
d_call: NA
cdr3_length: 16
j_call: TRBJ2-2

cdr3_nt: TGTGCCAGCAGCCCTCGACTAGCGGGGGGGAATGAGCAGTTCTTC
cdr3_aa: CASSPRLAGGNEQFF
v_call: TRBV7-3
clone_size: NA
d_call: TRBD2
cdr3_length: 15
j_call: TRBJ2-1

cdr3_nt: TGTGCCAGCAGCTTGGGAGGGTATGGGAATCAGCCCCAGCATTTT
cdr3_aa: CASSLGGYGNQPQHF
v_call: TRBV5-6
clone_size: NA
d_call: NA
cdr3_length: 15
j_call: TRBJ1-5

cdr3_nt: TGTGCCAGCAGCTTAGGCGCTCGGGTTACGGAGACCCAGTACTTC
cdr3_aa: CASSLGARVTETQYF
v_call: TRBV7-6
clone_size: NA
d_call: NA
cdr3_length: 15
j_call: TRBJ2-5

cdr3_nt: TGTGCCAGCAGTGAAGGCGGGACAGGGTGGTCCTACGAGCAGTACTTC
cdr3_aa: CASSEGGTGWSYEQYF
v_call: TRBV6-1
clone_size: NA
d_call: TRBD1
cdr3_length: 16
j_call: TRBJ2-7

cdr3_nt: TGTGCCAGCAGTTTTAGACTCCTACCCTACGAGCAGTACTTC
cdr3_aa: CASSFRLLPYEQYF
v_call: TRBV28
clone_size: NA
d_call: NA
cdr3_length: 14
j_call: TRBJ2-7

cdr3_nt: TGTGCCAGCAGCTTTGGGCCCGGGGTCCTCAGCGGAGGCGAGCAGTACTTC
cdr3_aa: CASSFGPGVLSGGEQYF
v_call: TRBV5-6
clone_size: few
d_call: NA
cdr3_length: 17
j_call: TRBJ2-7